This passage covers 17 T cell receptor beta chains from one sample sequenced in a study of shared clonotypes between healthy human individuals (TCRdb year 2020). Library prep was done by the immunoSEQ multiplex PCR assay. The table comes from immuneACCESS by way of TCRdb, which keeps in-frame sequences with V and J called. Part of the clones is missing from these tables; in studies checked, under half for an unresolved V gene and the rest for unknown reasons. The sample table contains a few million clones; only one count was recorded for under 97% of them. The ten top clones hold roughly 0.13% of the sample. Sequencing was done on a sample of naive CD4+ T cells sorted from blood. The cell subset or site label of this sample denotes: CD45RA+ positively selected. The receptors come from a man younger than 30 in good health.

As to this clone: The sample carries other DNA sequences with the same CDR3. The chain employs TRBV28 and TRBJ2-7; the D is unclear. Trimming stripped 6 bases from V and 2 bases from J, with 5 bases between. The germline V gene has CDR1 MDHEN and CDR2 SYDVKM. The CDR3 has 11 amino acids. The DNA of the CDR3 is TGTGCCAGCAGGGGTGCCTACGAGCAGTACTTC. It specifies CASRGAYEQYF.

The chain joins TRBV19 to TRBJ2-1; TRBD2 matches at 9 bases. The CDR3 length is 16 residues. V gave up 2 bases and J gave up 10 bases; unmatched junction bases: 12. CDR1 LNHDA and CDR2 SQIVND come from the germline V gene (reference sequence). CDR3 bases: TGTGCCAGTAGTATACTGAATCCTAGCGGGGTCGGGGAGCAGTTCTTC. As protein: CASSILNPSGVGEQFF.

As concerns this clone: Other DNA sequences in the same sample also yield this CDR3. The CDR3 spells CASSYSSRSYEQYF. The CDR3 DNA follows: TGTGCCAGCAGTTACTCGAGCCGGTCCTACGAGCAGTACTTC. The chain employs TRBV6-5 and TRBJ2-7, with D hard to call. V was clipped by 0 bases and J by 1 base, with 7 bases between them. The CDR3 is made up of 14 amino acids. Germline values: CDR1 MNHEY, CDR2 SVGAGI.

V and J are TRBV27 and TRBJ2-7; no clear D gene. This CDR3 contains 14 residues. CDR1 and CDR2 (germline): MNHEY, SMNVEV (reference sequence). The ends were cut back, 5 bases at V and 0 bases at J, with 11 bases in the middle. CDR3 in amino acids: CASSPLSRSYEQYF. CDR3 coding DNA: TGTGCCAGCAGTCCACTCTCCCGCTCCTACGAGCAGTACTTC.

The chain carries TRBV6-5 and TRBJ2-5; tentative D call: TRBD1 (5 bases). There are 14 residues in the CDR3. Trimming left V 0 bases short and J 3 bases short, with 8 bases between. Looked up from germline, CDR1 is MNHEY and CDR2 is SVGAGI. The CDR3 coding sequence is TGTGCCAGCAGTTACTCGCAGGGTAAAGAGACCCAGTACTTC. Translating it yields CASSYSQGKETQYF.

About this clone: Other nucleotide sequences from this sample produce the same CDR3. The gene calls are TRBV28 and TRBJ1-2; D is possibly TRBD1 (5 bases). V dropped 5 bases and J dropped 5 bases, with 12 bases sitting between them. The CDR3 runs 13 residues. Germline CDR1 reads MDHEN; CDR2 reads SYDVKM. The CDR3 nucleotides read TGTGCCAGCAGTCCCGGGACGGATTATGGCTACACCTTC. The encoded protein is CASSPGTDYGYTF.

Here the CDR3 DNA reads TGTGCCAGCAGCCCCCCGGGACAGGGGGAAAAACTGTTTTTT. As protein: CASSPPGQGEKLFF. V and J are TRBV9 and TRBJ1-4; 10 bases map to TRBD1. V trimming: 4 bases; J trimming: 8 bases; junction bases outside the gene matches: 5. Germline V lookup: CDR1 SGDLS, CDR2 YYNGEE. This CDR3 has 14 residues. The full variable domain, rest sourced from reference TRBV9 and TRBJ1-4, is DSGVTQTPKHLITATGQRVTLRCSPRSGDLSVYWYQQSLDQGLQFLIQYYNGEERAKGNILERFSAQQFPDLHSELNLSSLELGDSALYFCASSPPGQGEKLFFGSGTQLSVL.

The chain links TRBV5-1 to TRBJ2-5; D call uncertain. V was pared by 0 bases and J by 2 bases, with 14 bases between. CDR1 is SGHRS, CDR2 YFSETQ, per germline. The CDR3 loop spans 16 amino acids. The CDR3 DNA sequence: TGCGCCAGCAGCTTGGTTGCAGTGGGCTCACAAGAGACCCAGTACTTC. Translation: CASSLVAVGSQETQYF.

V usage is TRBV6-5 and J usage is TRBJ2-1, with 10 positions matching TRBD1. Germline V gene sequence: CDR1 MNHEY, CDR2 SVGAGI. The CDR3 contains 15 residues. Trimming removed 6 bases from V and 4 bases from J; junction bases left unmatched: 6. The CDR3 region has the DNA TGTGCCAGCAGGATGCGGGACAGGGGTTACAATGAGCAGTTCTTC. Its protein product is CASRMRDRGYNEQFF.

The chain is built from TRBV10-2 and TRBJ2-2; the D gene could be TRBD1 or TRBD2 (6 bases each). This CDR3 has 16 residues. Germline-derived CDR1 and CDR2 are WSHSY and SAAADI. V was clipped by 3 bases and J by 6 bases, with 17 bases between them. For the CDR3, the DNA is TGCGCCAGCAGTGATGTCGGGGGCAACCTGGCCGGGGAGCTGTTTTTT. Translating it yields CASSDVGGNLAGELFF.

The chain has TRBV14 and TRBJ2-5, with 13 bases fitting TRBD2. This CDR3 is built from 15 residues. Germline V gene lookup returns CDR1 SGHDN and CDR2 FVKESK. Trimming removed 5 bases from V and 4 bases from J; junction bases left unmatched: 4. The CDR3 DNA reads as TGTGCCAGCAGCTCCCGGACTAGCGGGAGAGAGACCCAGTACTTC. It is translated as CASSSRTSGRETQYF.

The CDR3 sequence: CASKTGSRGGKLFF. CDR3 sequence (DNA): TGTGCCAGTAAGACAGGGTCCCGGGGGGGAAAACTGTTTTTT. The chain has TRBV6-1 and TRBJ1-4; 7 nucleotides agree with TRBD1. Germline V lookup: CDR1 MNHNS, CDR2 SASEGT. CDR3 length: 14 amino acids. The V segment lost 9 bases and the J segment 10 bases; nucleotides outside the gene matches: 14.

The CDR3 loop reads CASSPGRGKGGYTF. DNA of the CDR3: TGTGCCAGCAGTCCGGGGCGAGGGAAAGGAGGCTACACCTTC. J is TRBJ1-2 and V is TRBV6-5; maybe TRBD1 (5 bases). Germline CDR1 and CDR2: MNHEY and SVGAGI. The CDR3 is made up of 14 amino acids. V was clipped by 5 bases and J by 8 bases, with 18 bases between them.

The V gene is TRBV4-2, the J gene TRBJ2-7, with 9 bases lining up with TRBD2. Germline loops: CDR1 LGHNA, CDR2 YNFKEQ. The V and J ends lost 0 bases and 3 bases, in that order; junction bases with no gene match: 6. The CDR3 has 16 amino acids. The CDR3 nucleotides are TGTGCCAGCAGCCAAGATCTCCAGCGGGGGGACTACGAGCAGTACTTC. It specifies CASSQDLQRGDYEQYF.

CDR3 loop: CASSLGWLAGEGTGELFF. CDR3 bases: TGCGCCAGCAGCTTGGGGTGGCTAGCGGGAGAAGGAACCGGGGAGCTGTTTTTT. The rearrangement joins TRBV5-1 to TRBJ2-2; 10 bases are a match to TRBD2. With V trimmed by 0 bases and J by 5 bases, 10 bases remained unmatched. This CDR3 has 18 residues. Germline V gene lookup returns CDR1 SGHRS and CDR2 YFSETQ.

The chain has TRBV6-1 and TRBJ2-5; 9 positions agree with TRBD2. The germline CDR1 and CDR2 sequences are MNHNS and SASEGT. The CDR3 is 17 residues long. Germline trimming cut 2 bases from V and 0 bases from J; bases unmatched to any gene: 7. CDR3 DNA sequence: TGTGCCAGCAGTGAAATGGTCAAGCGGGGGGACCAAGAGACCCAGTACTTC. Residues: CASSEMVKRGDQETQYF.

The genes are TRBV6-5 and TRBJ2-7, with unresolved D. CDR1 is MNHEY, CDR2 SVGAGI, per germline. V gave up 2 bases and J gave up 6 bases, with 5 bases separating them. CDR3 length: 11 amino acids. The CDR3 region is CASSYQGEQYF. DNA for the CDR3: TGTGCCAGCAGTTACCAAGGCGAGCAGTACTTC.